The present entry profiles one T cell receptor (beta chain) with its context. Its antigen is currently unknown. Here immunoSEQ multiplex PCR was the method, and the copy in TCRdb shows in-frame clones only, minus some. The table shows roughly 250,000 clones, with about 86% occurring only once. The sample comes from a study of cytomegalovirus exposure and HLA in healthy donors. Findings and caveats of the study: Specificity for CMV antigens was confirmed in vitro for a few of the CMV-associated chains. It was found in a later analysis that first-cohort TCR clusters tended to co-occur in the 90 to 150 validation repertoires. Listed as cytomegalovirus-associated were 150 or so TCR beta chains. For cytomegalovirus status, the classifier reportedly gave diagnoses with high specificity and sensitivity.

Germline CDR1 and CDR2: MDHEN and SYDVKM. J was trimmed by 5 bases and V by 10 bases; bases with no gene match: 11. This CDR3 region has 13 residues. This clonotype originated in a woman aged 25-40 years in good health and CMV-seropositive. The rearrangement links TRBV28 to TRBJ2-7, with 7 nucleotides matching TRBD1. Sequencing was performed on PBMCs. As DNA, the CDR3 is TGTGCCATCCCCGGGACAGCAGTTCACGAGCAGTACTTC. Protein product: CAIPGTAVHEQYF.